This T cell receptor (beta chain) was observed in a study of blood T cell repertoires in COVID-19. Original processing methods: Counts of nucleated cells, estimated from reference gene primer amplification, were obtained. Generated by immunoSEQ multiplex PCR, the TCRdb table keeps only in-frame clones and is missing some. V and J calls and clone size come straight from that table; D and trimming were deduced from the DNA. The sample contains around 180,000 clones, about 85% of which appear only once. The V end lost 1 base, the J end lost 0 bases, and 11 bases lay between the germline ends. Germline values: CDR1 SGHDT, CDR2 YYEEEE. The CDR3 consists of 15 residues. Patients in Seattle were enrolled during active infection, then followed longitudinally.

The sequence came from a man older than 75 with COVID-19, enrolled during active disease. Source material: peripheral blood. This sequence joins TRBV5-6 and TRBJ2-7; D is undetermined. The CDR3: CASSLFGPNSYEQYF. In DNA, the CDR3 is TGTGCCAGCAGCTTGTTCGGTCCAAACTCCTACGAGCAGTACTTC.